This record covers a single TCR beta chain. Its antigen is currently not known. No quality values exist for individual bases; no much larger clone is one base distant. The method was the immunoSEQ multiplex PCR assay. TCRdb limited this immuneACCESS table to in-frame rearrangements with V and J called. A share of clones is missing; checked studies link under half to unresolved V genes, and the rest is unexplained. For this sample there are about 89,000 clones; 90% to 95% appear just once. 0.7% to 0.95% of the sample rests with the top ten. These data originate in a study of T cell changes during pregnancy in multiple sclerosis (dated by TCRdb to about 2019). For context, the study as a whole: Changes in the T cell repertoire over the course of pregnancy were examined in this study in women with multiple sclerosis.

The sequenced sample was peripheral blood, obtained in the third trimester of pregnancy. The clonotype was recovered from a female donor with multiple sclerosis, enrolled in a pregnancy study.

The CDR3 sequence is CASSINSYGYTF. Read as DNA, the sequence is TGTGCCAGTAGTATCAACAGCTATGGCTACACCTTC. The chain uses TRBV19 and TRBJ1-2; there is no confident call for the D gene. CDR1 and CDR2, looked up from the germline V gene (reference sequence), are LNHDA and SQIVND. From its cysteine to its phenylalanine, the CDR3 spans 12 amino acids. Only the CDR3 region is kept as DNA, spanning 36 bases read in frame from base 1. V is pared back by 3 bases and J by 4 bases, with 6 bases lying between the germline termini. Where the CDR3 stops, the reference TRBV19 and TRBJ1-2 genes take over; the full variable domain is DGGITQSPKYLFRKEGQNVTLSCEQNLNHDAMYWYRQDPGQGLRLIYYSQIVNDFQKGDIAEGYSVSREKKESFPLTVTSAQKNPTAFYLCASSINSYGYTFGSGTRLTVV.